One sample yielded the 19 T cell receptor beta chains listed below, sequenced in a study of shared clonotypes between healthy human individuals (dated by TCRdb to the early 2020s). The receptor library was made with the immunoSEQ multiplex PCR assay. TCRdb provides this immuneACCESS table in a form limited to in-frame rearrangements. Some clones are lacking; in checked studies, under half of them reflect an unresolved V gene, and why the rest are absent is not known. This sample has about 1 million clones in its table, and around 76% of those were observed once. 1.4% of the sample is held by the ten biggest clonotypes. The sample consisted of memory CD4+ T cells sorted from blood. The sample's cell subset or site label, decoded: CD45RA-negative fraction. The receptor source for this set is a man between 18 and 35 years old in good health.

The J gene is TRBJ1-1, the V gene TRBV27; D unresolved. The CDR3 has 16 amino acids. The germline V gene encodes CDR1 MNHEY and CDR2 SMNVEV (reference sequence). V shed 5 bases and J shed 4 bases, with 20 bases lying between them. This CDR3 reads CASSPTYKQVSTEAFF. The CDR3 DNA reads TGTGCCAGCAGTCCCACTTACAAACAAGTGAGCACTGAAGCTTTCTTT.

Details on this clone: Other nucleotide sequences from this sample produce the same CDR3. The chain links TRBV5-1 to TRBJ2-1; D possibly corresponds to TRBD1 (5 bases). This CDR3 is built from 12 residues. V was shortened by 0 bases and J by 7 bases, with 5 bases between the two germline ends. CDR1 is SGHRS, CDR2 YFSETQ, per germline. CDR3 DNA: TGCGCCAGCAGCTTGGCAGGGAATGAGCAGTTCTTC. As protein: CASSLAGNEQFF.

The V gene is TRBV5-1, the J gene TRBJ1-1, with no clear D. The germline V gene has CDR1 SGHRS and CDR2 YFSETQ. Trimming stripped 0 bases from V and 1 base from J, with 10 bases between. The CDR3 contains 15 residues. The CDR3 region is CASSLVVGRNTEAFF. DNA for the CDR3: TGCGCCAGCAGCTTGGTTGTTGGCAGGAACACTGAAGCTTTCTTT. Supplemented by reference TRBV5-1 and TRBJ1-1, the full variable domain reads KAGVTQTPRYLIKTRGQQVTLSCSPISGHRSVSWYQQTPGQGLQFLFEYFSETQRNKGNFPGRFSGRQFSNSRSEMNVSTLELGDSALYLCASSLVVGRNTEAFFGQGTRLTVV.

This rearrangement joins TRBV2 to TRBJ2-5, with 9 positions matching TRBD1. There are 13 residues in the CDR3. Per germline, CDR1 SNHLY and CDR2 FYNNEI. V lost 6 bases, J lost 1 base, and 0 bases stayed unmatched. CDR3 loop: CASRGQGQETQYF. The DNA for the CDR3 is TGTGCCAGCAGGGGACAGGGCCAAGAGACCCAGTACTTC. The complete variable domain, with remaining parts taken from reference TRBV2 and TRBJ2-5, reads EPEVTQTPSHQVTQMGQEVILRCVPISNHLYFYWYRQILGQKVEFLVSFYNNEISEKSEIFDDQFSVERPDGSNFTLKIRSTKLEDSAMYFCASRGQGQETQYFGPGTRLLVL.

V usage is TRBV18 and J usage is TRBJ2-7; 8 bases align to TRBD2. The V segment lost 1 base and the J segment 0 bases; nucleotides outside the gene matches: 11. The CDR3 covers 18 residues. Per the germline V gene, CDR1 is KGHSH and CDR2 is LQKENI. CDR3 sequence: CASSPQTGGSTFSYEQYF. The CDR3 coding sequence is TGTGCCAGCTCACCACAGACGGGGGGGTCTACTTTCTCCTACGAGCAGTACTTC.

The genes are TRBV29-1 and TRBJ1-6; 8 bases line up with TRBD1. The CDR3 totals 15 residues. After removal of 4 bases from V and 6 bases from J, the junction contained 8 bases not matched to a gene. Germline V lookup: CDR1 SQVTM, CDR2 ANQGSEA. CDR3 region: CSVVGRGHGNSPLHF. CDR3 DNA sequence: TGCAGCGTTGTTGGCAGGGGGCATGGTAATTCACCCCTCCACTTT.

The chain recombines TRBV7-3 with TRBJ1-2, with no clear D. The CDR3 is 16 residues long. Trimming took 0 bases from V and 0 from J, leaving 11 bases between them. Germline V CDR1 and CDR2: SGHTA, FQGTGA. CDR3 coding DNA: TGTGCCAGCAGCTTAACAGGGCCCGCAGCTAACTATGGCTACACCTTC. Translating gives CASSLTGPAANYGYTF.

This clone was recorded only once. The rearrangement joins TRBV7-2 to TRBJ2-3; TRBD2 agrees at 11 bases. Germline lookup yields CDR1 SGHTA and CDR2 FQGNSA. With 5 bases clipped from V and 3 bases from J, the junction kept 7 bases outside the gene matches. The CDR3 spans 16 residues. CDR3 sequence: CASSRGLAVGTDTQYF. The CDR3 DNA reads as TGTGCCAGCAGCCGGGGACTAGCGGTAGGAACAGATACGCAGTATTTT. The whole variable domain, filled in from reference TRBV7-2 and TRBJ2-3, reads GAGVSQSPSNKVTEKGKDVELRCDPISGHTALYWYRQSLGQGLEFLIYFQGNSAPDKSGLPSDRFSAERTGGSVSTLTIQRTQQEDSAVYLCASSRGLAVGTDTQYFGPGTRLTVL.

This rearrangement joins TRBV2 to TRBJ2-7; D is possibly TRBD2 (6 bases). Germline V gives CDR1 SNHLY, CDR2 FYNNEI. The length of the CDR3 is 13 residues. Trimming took 5 bases from V and 6 from J, leaving 14 bases between them. CDR3 region: CASSKGLRGEQYF. The CDR3 nucleotides are TGTGCCAGCAGTAAGGGACTGCGAGGCGAGCAGTACTTC.

J is TRBJ2-7 and V is TRBV7-2; 7 bases align to TRBD2. The V gene end was trimmed by 5 bases and the J gene end by 1 base; junction bases not matched to a gene: 14. This CDR3 has 17 amino acids. Germline assignment: CDR1 SGHTA and CDR2 FQGNSA. CDR3 region: CASSHVFGSGSSYEQYF. DNA for the CDR3: TGTGCCAGCAGCCATGTTTTCGGTAGCGGGTCATCCTACGAGCAGTACTTC. Drawing the rest from reference TRBV7-2 and TRBJ2-7, the complete variable domain is GAGVSQSPSNKVTEKGKDVELRCDPISGHTALYWYRQSLGQGLEFLIYFQGNSAPDKSGLPSDRFSAERTGGSVSTLTIQRTQQEDSAVYLCASSHVFGSGSSYEQYFGPGTRLTVT.

The chain carries TRBV10-1 and TRBJ2-5, with D unclear. Trimming took off 5 bases at V and 7 bases at J, with 17 bases between the two ends. The germline gives CDR1 WNHNN, CDR2 SYGVQD (reference sequence). This CDR3 has 14 amino acids. The CDR3 DNA is TGCGCCAGCAGTTTGAGCGTCCCGACGGGGACCCAGTACTTC. Translating gives CASSLSVPTGTQYF.

The genes are TRBV5-6 and TRBJ1-2; 8 nucleotides align to TRBD1. V was pared by 0 bases and J by 8 bases, with 6 bases of the junction left unmatched. CDR3 length: 14 residues. Germline V lookup: CDR1 SGHDT, CDR2 YYEEEE. The CDR3 region has the DNA TGTGCCAGCAGCTTGGGACAGGGGAGAGGCGGCTACACCTTC. It specifies CASSLGQGRGGYTF. Based on the CDR3 plus reference TRBV5-6 and TRBJ1-2, the full variable domain is DAGVTQSPTHLIKTRGQQVTLRCSPKSGHDTVSWYQQALGQGPQFIFQYYEEEERQRGNFPDRFSGHQFPNYSSELNVNALLLGDSALYLCASSLGQGRGGYTFGSGTRLTVV.

The V gene is TRBV7-8, the J gene TRBJ1-5; D ambiguous. CDR3 length: 16 amino acids. The V gene lost 1 base and the J gene lost 7 bases, with 17 bases spanning the gap. Germline V gives CDR1 SGHVS, CDR2 FQNEAQ. DNA of the CDR3: TGTGCCAGCAGCTTAGAGGCAGGTACTATGGGGCAGCCCCAGCATTTT. As protein: CASSLEAGTMGQPQHF. The whole variable domain, filled in from reference TRBV7-8 and TRBJ1-5, reads GAGVSQSPRYKVAKRGQDVALRCDPISGHVSLFWYQQALGQGPEFLTYFQNEAQLDKSGLPSDRFFAERPEGSVSTLKIQRTQQEDSAVYLCASSLEAGTMGQPQHFGDGTRLSIL.

The chain has TRBV10-3 and TRBJ2-3; no clear D gene. The CDR3 loop spans 12 amino acids. The V gene's germline CDR1 is ENHRY and CDR2 SYGVKD. Trimming took off 10 bases at V and 6 bases at J, with 14 bases between the two ends. CDR3 region: CANGPGSDTQYF. CDR3 DNA sequence: TGTGCCAACGGCCCGGGTTCCGATACGCAGTATTTT.

This clone turned up a few times. The chain combines TRBV29-1 with TRBJ2-3; TRBD1 might be the D (6 bases). In germline, CDR1 is SQVTM, CDR2 ANQGSEA. V gave up 4 bases and J gave up 8 bases, with 19 bases separating them. This CDR3 is 14 amino acids long. The CDR3 sequence: CSVAPGARATTQYF. In DNA, the CDR3 is TGCAGCGTTGCCCCAGGGGCCCGGGCCACTACGCAGTATTTT.

V is TRBV28 and J is TRBJ1-5; possible D gene TRBD1, 5 bases. V shed 6 bases and J shed 8 bases, with 20 bases lying between them. The CDR3 consists of 15 residues. CDR1 and CDR2 (germline): MDHEN, SYDVKM. Here the CDR3 DNA reads TGTGCCAGCAGCACCCCCGGGGGGGGAACTAAGCCCCAGCATTTT. This gives the protein CASSTPGGGTKPQHF.

Worth noting for this clone: This likely reflects a read error, since a far larger clone is one base away. Additional DNA sequences in this sample encode the identical CDR3. This sequence joins TRBV5-1 and TRBJ2-3; TRBD1 might be the D (6 bases). This CDR3 is built from 18 residues. In germline, CDR1 is SGHRS, CDR2 YFSETQ. The CDR3 bases are TGCGCCAGCAGTTTGGCCCGGGACACATTCGTTGGGTCAGATACGCAGTATTTT. It yields the protein CASSLARDTFVGSDTQYF.

The rearrangement uses TRBV7-2 and TRBJ2-1; a weak D match, TRBD2 (6 bases). Trimming took 5 bases from V and 0 from J, leaving 14 bases between them. The CDR3 runs to 16 residues. CDR1 SGHTA and CDR2 FQGNSA come from the germline V gene. The CDR3 sequence is CASSLPGLSSYNEQFF. CDR3 sequence (DNA): TGTGCCAGCAGCCTCCCGGGACTCAGCTCCTACAATGAGCAGTTCTTC. Complete variable domain (other parts from reference TRBV7-2 and TRBJ2-1): GAGVSQSPSNKVTEKGKDVELRCDPISGHTALYWYRQSLGQGLEFLIYFQGNSAPDKSGLPSDRFSAERTGGSVSTLTIQRTQQEDSAVYLCASSLPGLSSYNEQFFGPGTRLTVL.

This clone appeared many times. The chain has TRBV7-2 and TRBJ1-5, with 9 bases fitting TRBD1. The ends lost 4 bases at V and 5 bases at J; junction bases unmatched: 0. This CDR3 is 13 amino acids long. CDR1 and CDR2 from the germline V gene are SGHTA and FQGNSA. DNA for the CDR3: TGTGCCAGCAGCTACAGGGGGCATCAGCCCCAGCATTTT. It specifies CASSYRGHQPQHF.